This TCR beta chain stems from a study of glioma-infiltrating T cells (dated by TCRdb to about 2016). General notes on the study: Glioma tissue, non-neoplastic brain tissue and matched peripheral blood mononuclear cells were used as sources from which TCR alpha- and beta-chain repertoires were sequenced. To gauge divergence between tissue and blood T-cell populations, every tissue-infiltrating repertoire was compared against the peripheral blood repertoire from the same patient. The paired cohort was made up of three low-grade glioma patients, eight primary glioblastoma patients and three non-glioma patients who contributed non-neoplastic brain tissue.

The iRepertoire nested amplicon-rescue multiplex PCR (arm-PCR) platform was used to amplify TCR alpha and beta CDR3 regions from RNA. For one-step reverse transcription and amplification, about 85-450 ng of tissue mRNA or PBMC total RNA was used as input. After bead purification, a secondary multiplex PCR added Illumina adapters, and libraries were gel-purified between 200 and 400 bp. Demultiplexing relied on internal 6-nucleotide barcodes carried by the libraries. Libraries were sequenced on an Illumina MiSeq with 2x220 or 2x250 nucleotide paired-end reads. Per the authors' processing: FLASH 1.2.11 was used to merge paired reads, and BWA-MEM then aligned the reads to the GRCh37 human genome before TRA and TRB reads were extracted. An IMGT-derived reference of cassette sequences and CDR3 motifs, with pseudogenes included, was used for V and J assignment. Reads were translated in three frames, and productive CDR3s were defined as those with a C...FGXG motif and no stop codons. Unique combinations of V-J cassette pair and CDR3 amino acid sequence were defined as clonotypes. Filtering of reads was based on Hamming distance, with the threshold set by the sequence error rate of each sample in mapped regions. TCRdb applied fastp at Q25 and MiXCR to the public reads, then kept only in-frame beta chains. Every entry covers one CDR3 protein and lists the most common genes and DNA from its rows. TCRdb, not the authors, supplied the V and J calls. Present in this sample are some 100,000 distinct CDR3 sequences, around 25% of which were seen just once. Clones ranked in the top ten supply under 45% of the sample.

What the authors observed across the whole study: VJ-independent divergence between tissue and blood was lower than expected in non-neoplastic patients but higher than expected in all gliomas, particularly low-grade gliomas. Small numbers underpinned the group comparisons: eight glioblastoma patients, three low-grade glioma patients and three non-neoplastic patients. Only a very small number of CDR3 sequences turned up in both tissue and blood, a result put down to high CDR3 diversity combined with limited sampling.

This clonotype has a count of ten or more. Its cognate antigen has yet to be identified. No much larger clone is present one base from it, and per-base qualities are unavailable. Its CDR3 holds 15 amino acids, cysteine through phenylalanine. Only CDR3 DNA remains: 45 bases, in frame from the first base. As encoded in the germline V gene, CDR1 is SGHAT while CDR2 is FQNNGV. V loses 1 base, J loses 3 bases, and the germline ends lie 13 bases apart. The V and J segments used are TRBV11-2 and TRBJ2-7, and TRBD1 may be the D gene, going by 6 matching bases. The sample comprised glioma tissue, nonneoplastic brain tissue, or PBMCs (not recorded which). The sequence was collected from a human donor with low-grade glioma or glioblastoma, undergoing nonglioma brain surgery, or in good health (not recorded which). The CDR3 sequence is CASSLGPGEYYEQYF. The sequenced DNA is TGTGCCAGCAGCTTAGGGCCAGGGGAGTACTACGAGCAGTACTTC.